This TCR beta chain was sequenced during a study of response to subunit inactivated influenza vaccine. Study-wide findings and caveats: Few additional T cells are recruited per seasonal influenza vaccination, authors suggested.

Via MiXCR, TCRdb re-called the RT-PCR reads, giving one row per CDR3 protein. In the table there are 650,000 to 800,000 distinct CDR3 sequences, 14% of which are singletons. Comments on this clonotype: Its cognate antigen is unknown.

The receptor comes from a man in his forties or fifties who received an inactivated influenza vaccine. Source: PBMCs from blood, taken 14 to 15 days before vaccination.

The CDR3 region is CASSFPGGVVTGELFF. CDR3 nucleotides: TGTGCCAGCAGTTTCCCCGGGGGGGTGGTCACCGGGGAGCTGTTTTTT. V usage is TRBV12-3 or TRBV12-4 and J usage is TRBJ2-2, with TRBD2 matching over 8 bases. The CDR3 spans 16 residues. Trimming took 3 bases from V and 4 from J; bases not matched to a gene: 7.